This paragraph reports one T cell receptor beta chain. V lost 6 bases, J lost 2 bases, and 11 bases lay in between. Per the germline V gene, CDR1 is SGHDT and CDR2 is YYEEEE. The CDR3 sequence is 14 residues long. Participant ages covered about 18 to 89 years across 24 US areas. Cohort allocation depended upon clinical history that participants reported. Under the authors' procedure: The authors estimated nucleated cell counts from reference gene primer amplification. Some clones are missing from TCRdb's copy, which holds only in-frame ones; the method was immunoSEQ multiplex PCR. V and J calls and clone size are copied from that table; D and trimming were computed from the DNA. This sample has some 210,000 clones, with about nine tenths found just once. The data were obtained in a study of blood T cell repertoires in COVID-19. Study at large: PBMCs, B-cell-depleted T cells, or T cells were the source of the cDNA or gDNA that made up the material.

This clonotype was sampled from a man between 18 and 29 years old with acute COVID-19. The chain recombines TRBV5-6 with TRBJ1-4; D is unclear. The sequenced material came from PBMCs or T cells enriched from blood (not recorded which). The CDR3 sequence is CASTAGFTNEKLFF. The CDR3, as DNA: TGTGCCAGCACCGCAGGCTTTACTAATGAAAAACTGTTTTTT.